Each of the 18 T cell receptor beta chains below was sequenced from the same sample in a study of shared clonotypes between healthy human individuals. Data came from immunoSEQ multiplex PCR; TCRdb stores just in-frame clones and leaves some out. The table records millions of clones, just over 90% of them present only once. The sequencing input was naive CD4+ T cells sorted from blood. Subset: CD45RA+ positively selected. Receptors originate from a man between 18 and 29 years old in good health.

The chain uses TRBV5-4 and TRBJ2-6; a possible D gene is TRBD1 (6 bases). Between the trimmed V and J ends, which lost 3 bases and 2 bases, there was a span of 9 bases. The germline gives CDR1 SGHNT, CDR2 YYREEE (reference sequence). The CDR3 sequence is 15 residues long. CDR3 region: CASSSGVPGANVLTF. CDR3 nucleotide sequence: TGTGCCAGCAGCTCAGGGGTCCCTGGGGCCAACGTCCTGACTTTC.

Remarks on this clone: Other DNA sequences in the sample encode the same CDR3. CDR3 sequence reads: CASSLLTGELFF. Written as DNA, the CDR3 is TGTGCCAGCAGCCTTTTGACCGGGGAGCTGTTTTTT. The chain carries TRBV5-4 and TRBJ2-2; D gene ambiguous. The CDR3 has 12 amino acids. V lost 4 bases and J lost 5, with 6 bases in between. Germline V gene data show CDR1 as SGHNT and CDR2 as YYREEE (reference sequence).

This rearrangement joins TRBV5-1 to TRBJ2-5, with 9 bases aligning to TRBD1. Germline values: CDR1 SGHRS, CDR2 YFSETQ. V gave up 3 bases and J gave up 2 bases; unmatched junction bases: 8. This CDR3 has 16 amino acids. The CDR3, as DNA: TGCGCCAGCAGCTCTGGGACAGGGCCATCGCAAGAGACCCAGTACTTC. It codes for CASSSGTGPSQETQYF. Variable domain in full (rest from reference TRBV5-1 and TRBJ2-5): KAGVTQTPRYLIKTRGQQVTLSCSPISGHRSVSWYQQTPGQGLQFLFEYFSETQRNKGNFPGRFSGRQFSNSRSEMNVSTLELGDSALYLCASSSGTGPSQETQYFGPGTRLLVL.

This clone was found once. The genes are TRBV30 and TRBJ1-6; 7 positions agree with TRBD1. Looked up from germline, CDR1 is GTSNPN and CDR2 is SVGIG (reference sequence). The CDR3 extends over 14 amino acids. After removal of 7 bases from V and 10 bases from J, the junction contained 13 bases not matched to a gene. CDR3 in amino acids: CAFHRQGWESPLHF. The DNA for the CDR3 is TGTGCCTTTCATAGACAGGGATGGGAATCACCCCTCCACTTT.

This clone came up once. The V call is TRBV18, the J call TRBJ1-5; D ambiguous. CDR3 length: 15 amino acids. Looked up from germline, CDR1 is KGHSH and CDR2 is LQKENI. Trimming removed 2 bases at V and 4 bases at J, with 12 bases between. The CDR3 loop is CASSPERFQNQPQHF. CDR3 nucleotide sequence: TGTGCCAGCTCACCAGAGCGATTTCAAAATCAGCCCCAGCATTTT.

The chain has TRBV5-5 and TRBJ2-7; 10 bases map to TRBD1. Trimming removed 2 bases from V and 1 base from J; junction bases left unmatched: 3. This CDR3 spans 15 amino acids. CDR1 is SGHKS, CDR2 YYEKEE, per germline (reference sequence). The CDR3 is CASSFLDRGSYEQYF. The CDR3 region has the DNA TGTGCCAGCAGCTTCTTGGACAGGGGGTCCTACGAGCAGTACTTC.

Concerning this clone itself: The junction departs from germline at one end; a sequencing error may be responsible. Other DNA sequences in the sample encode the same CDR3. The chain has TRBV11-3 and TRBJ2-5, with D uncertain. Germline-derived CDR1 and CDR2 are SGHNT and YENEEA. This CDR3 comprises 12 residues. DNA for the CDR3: TGTGCCAGCAGCCTAGACGGGGAGACCCAGTACTTC. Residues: CASSLDGETQYF.

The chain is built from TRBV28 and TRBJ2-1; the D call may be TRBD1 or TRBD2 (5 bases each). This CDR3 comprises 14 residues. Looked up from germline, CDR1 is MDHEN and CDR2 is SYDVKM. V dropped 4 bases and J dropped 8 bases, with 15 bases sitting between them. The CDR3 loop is CASSWGTRTDEQFF. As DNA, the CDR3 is TGTGCCAGCAGTTGGGGGACCCGGACGGATGAGCAGTTCTTC. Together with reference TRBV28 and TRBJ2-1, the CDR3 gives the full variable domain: DVKVTQSSRYLVKRTGEKVFLECVQDMDHENMFWYRQDPGLGLRLIYFSYDVKMKEKGDIPEGYSVSREKKERFSLILESASTNQTSMYLCASSWGTRTDEQFFGPGTRLTVL.

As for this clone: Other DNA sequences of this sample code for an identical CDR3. For the CDR3, the DNA is TGTGCCAGCAGCTTGGGGGCCTTGAACACTGAAGCTTTCTTT. Amino acids: CASSLGALNTEAFF. The chain has TRBV7-9 and TRBJ1-1; weak D call: TRBD1 (6 bases). The CDR3 runs 14 residues. Germline V gives CDR1 SEHNR, CDR2 FQNEAQ (reference sequence). Deletions cut 3 bases from V and 0 bases from J, with 8 bases between.

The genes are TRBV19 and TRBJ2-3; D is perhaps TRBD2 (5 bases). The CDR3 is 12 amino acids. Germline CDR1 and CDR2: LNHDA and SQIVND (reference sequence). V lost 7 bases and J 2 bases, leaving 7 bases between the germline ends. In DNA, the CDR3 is TGTGCCAGTATCGGGAACACAGATACGCAGTATTTT. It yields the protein CASIGNTDTQYF.

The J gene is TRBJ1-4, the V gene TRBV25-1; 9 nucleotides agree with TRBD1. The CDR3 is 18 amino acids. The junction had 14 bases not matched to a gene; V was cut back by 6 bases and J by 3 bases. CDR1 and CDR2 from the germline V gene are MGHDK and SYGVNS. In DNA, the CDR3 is TGTGCCAGCAGGGCCGGGACAGGGATGATGGGGGCTAATGAAAAACTGTTTTTT. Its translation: CASRAGTGMMGANEKLFF.

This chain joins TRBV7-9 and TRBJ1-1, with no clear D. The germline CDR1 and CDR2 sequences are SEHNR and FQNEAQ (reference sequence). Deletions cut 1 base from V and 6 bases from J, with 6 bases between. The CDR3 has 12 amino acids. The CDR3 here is CASSLVEAEAFF. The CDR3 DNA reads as TGTGCCAGCAGCTTAGTTGAGGCTGAAGCTTTCTTT.

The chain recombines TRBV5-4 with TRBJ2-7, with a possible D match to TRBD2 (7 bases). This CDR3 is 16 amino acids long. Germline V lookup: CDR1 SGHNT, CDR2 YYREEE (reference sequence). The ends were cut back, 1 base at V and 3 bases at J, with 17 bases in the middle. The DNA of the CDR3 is TGTGCCAGCAGCTTGATGGGGGGGGCTGTTATCTACGAGCAGTACTTC. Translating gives CASSLMGGAVIYEQYF.

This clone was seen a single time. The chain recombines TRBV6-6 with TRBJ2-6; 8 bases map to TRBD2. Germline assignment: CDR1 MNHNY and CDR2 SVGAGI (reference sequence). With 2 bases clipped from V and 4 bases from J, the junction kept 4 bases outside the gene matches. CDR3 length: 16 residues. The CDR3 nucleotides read TGTGCCAGCAGTTACGCGGGGGGAACAGGGGCCAACGTCCTGACTTTC. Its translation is CASSYAGGTGANVLTF.

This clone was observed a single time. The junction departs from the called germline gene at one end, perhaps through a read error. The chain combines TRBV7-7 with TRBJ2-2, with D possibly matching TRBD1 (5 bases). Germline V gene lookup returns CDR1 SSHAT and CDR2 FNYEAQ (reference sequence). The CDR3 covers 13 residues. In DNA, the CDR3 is TGTGCTAGCAGCTTAGGGGTCGCCGGGGAGCTGTTTTTT. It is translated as CASSLGVAGELFF.

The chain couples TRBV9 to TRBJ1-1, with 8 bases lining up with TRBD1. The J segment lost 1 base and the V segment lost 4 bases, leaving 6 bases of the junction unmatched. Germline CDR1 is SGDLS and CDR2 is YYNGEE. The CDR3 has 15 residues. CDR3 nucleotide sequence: TGTGCCAGCAGCACCTGGACAGGGCCGAACACTGAAGCTTTCTTT. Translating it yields CASSTWTGPNTEAFF. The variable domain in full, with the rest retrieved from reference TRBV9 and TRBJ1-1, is DSGVTQTPKHLITATGQRVTLRCSPRSGDLSVYWYQQSLDQGLQFLIQYYNGEERAKGNILERFSAQQFPDLHSELNLSSLELGDSALYFCASSTWTGPNTEAFFGQGTRLTVV.

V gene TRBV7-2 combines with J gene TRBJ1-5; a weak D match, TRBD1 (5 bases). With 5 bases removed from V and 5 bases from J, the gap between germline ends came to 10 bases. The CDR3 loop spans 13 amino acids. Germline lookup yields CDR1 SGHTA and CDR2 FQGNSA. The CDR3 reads CASSTQGYQPQHF. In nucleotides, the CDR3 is TGTGCCAGCAGCACCCAGGGCTATCAGCCCCAGCATTTT.

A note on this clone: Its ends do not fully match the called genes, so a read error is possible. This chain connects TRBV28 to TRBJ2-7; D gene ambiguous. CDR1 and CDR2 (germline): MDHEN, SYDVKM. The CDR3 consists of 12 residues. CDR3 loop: CASSLGRYEQHF. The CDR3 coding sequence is TGTGCCAGCAGTTTAGGCCGGTACGAGCAGCACTTC.